This T cell receptor (beta chain) came from a study of T cells in localized non-small cell lung cancer. The germline CDR1 and CDR2 sequences are MDHEN and SYDVKM. This CDR3 region has 18 residues. J was trimmed by 0 bases and V by 7 bases; bases with no gene match: 15. Sequenced by immunoSEQ multiplex PCR; TCRdb stores in-frame clones only, minus some. This table holds 2,500 to 3,000 clones, 15% to 25% found once. The material sequenced was lung tumor tissue, taken before any cancer treatment. The sequence was obtained from a male donor aged 60 or over with stage II squamous cell lung carcinoma. The V gene is TRBV28, the J gene TRBJ1-5; 7 positions agree with TRBD1. DNA of the CDR3: TGTGCCAGCACCGGGGACAGCTCGAACCGATATAGCAATCAGCCCCAGCATTTT. Its protein is CASTGDSSNRYSNQPQHF. Filled out from reference TRBV28 and TRBJ1-5, the complete variable domain reads DVKVTQSSRYLVKRTGEKVFLECVQDMDHENMFWYRQDPGLGLRLIYFSYDVKMKEKGDIPEGYSVSREKKERFSLILESASTNQTSMYLCASTGDSSNRYSNQPQHFGDGTRLSIL.